The clone carrying this TCR beta chain was counted once. The data belong to a study of blood T cell repertoires in COVID-19. The wider study: Acute and convalescent COVID-19 samples came from the United States, Italy and Spain.

With V trimmed by 7 bases and J by 2 bases, 6 bases remained unmatched. CDR3 length equals 15 residues. Germline V gene data show CDR1 as MNHEY and CDR2 as SVGAGI. Authors' data handling: Reference gene primer amplification gave estimated nucleated cell counts. Profiling relied on immunoSEQ multiplex PCR, and the TCRdb table lists in-frame clones only, not all of them. The DNA was the basis for D and trimming; V, J and clone size are from that table. The profile covers 130,000 to 150,000 clones, with around 81% appearing a single time and more than 8% taken by the ten largest. Sequencing was performed on peripheral blood. The chain couples TRBV6-5 to TRBJ2-7, with 12 bases lining up with TRBD2. The sequence came from a human donor in a cohort sampled during active COVID-19. CDR3 DNA sequence: TGTGCCAGCACCCCCCTAGCGGGAGGGCCCTACGAGCAGTACTTC. Encoded protein: CASTPLAGGPYEQYF.